Following are 20 T cell receptor beta chains from one sample sequenced in a study of blood T cell repertoires in COVID-19. Repertoires were generated with immunoSEQ multiplex PCR, while TCRdb's copy carries only in-frame clones and drops some. Of roughly 50,000 clones detected, 81% appear once; the ten largest clones hold 5% to 6.5%. Sequenced input: peripheral blood. The receptors shown here come from a woman aged 60-75 years with acute or convalescent COVID-19.

The J gene is TRBJ1-5, the V gene TRBV28; possible D gene TRBD1, 6 bases. Germline V gives CDR1 MDHEN, CDR2 SYDVKM. The CDR3 sequence is 14 residues long. With 2 bases removed from V and 11 bases from J, the gap between germline ends came to 16 bases. In DNA, the CDR3 is TGTGCCAGCAGTTTAGGACAGAGGTTAGGGACCCAGCATTTT. Amino acids: CASSLGQRLGTQHF.

The chain couples TRBV3-1 (or the pseudogene TRBV3-2) to TRBJ2-5; 8 bases agree with TRBD1. From germline, CDR1 is LGHDT and CDR2 YNNKEL (reference sequence). This CDR3 is built from 14 residues. V dropped 2 bases and J dropped 5; count of bases not matched to a gene: 4. The DNA of the CDR3 is TGTGCCAGCAGCCAAAGGACAGGGTACGAGACCCAGTACTTC. This translates into CASSQRTGYETQYF.

The J gene is TRBJ1-2, the V gene TRBV19; weak D call: TRBD1 (6 bases). Germline V CDR1 and CDR2: LNHDA, SQIVND (reference sequence). The CDR3 sequence is 15 residues long. The V gene lost 7 bases and the J gene lost 10 bases, with 25 bases spanning the gap. In DNA, the CDR3 is TGTGCCAGTACCGAGGTGGGGGCAGGGCGAATGAACTACACCTTC. Protein: CASTEVGAGRMNYTF.

The V call is TRBV2, the J call TRBJ1-4; the match to TRBD1 covers 8 bases. J lost 7 bases, V lost 6 bases, and 7 bases had no gene match. Germline V CDR1 and CDR2: SNHLY, FYNNEI. The CDR3 runs 14 residues. CDR3 nucleotide sequence: TGTGCCAGCAGGGAGACAGGGGATGTTGAAAAACTGTTTTTT. Its protein product is CASRETGDVEKLFF.

CDR3 sequence: CASSKAGQPESEQYF. Written as DNA, the CDR3 is TGTGCCAGCAGCAAAGCGGGCCAGCCAGAAAGCGAGCAGTACTTC. The chain is built from TRBV21-1 and TRBJ2-7; TRBD1, as called in the table, went unchecked against the DNA. TRBV21-1 is described as a pseudogene. This CDR3 is built from 15 residues.

The chain recombines TRBV5-1 with TRBJ2-7; 8 bases are shared with TRBD1. The CDR3 sequence is 15 residues long. V shed 0 bases, J shed 0 bases, and the junction held 2 bases outside the gene matches. CDR1 is SGHRS, CDR2 YFSETQ, per germline. The CDR3 sequence: CASSLGDRLSYEQYF. CDR3 bases: TGCGCCAGCAGCTTGGGGGACAGGCTCTCCTACGAGCAGTACTTC.

This rearrangement joins TRBV5-1 to TRBJ2-7; D gene unclear. Germline CDR1 is SGHRS and CDR2 is YFSETQ. V lost 4 bases, J lost 4 bases, and 9 bases lay in between. The CDR3 runs 12 residues. The DNA of the CDR3 is TGCGCCAGCAGCGTCCGCGGTTACGAGCAGTACTTC. This codes for CASSVRGYEQYF.

The V and J genes are TRBV12-3 or TRBV12-4 and TRBJ1-2; D might be TRBD1 (6 bases). This CDR3 is built from 12 residues. Trimming removed 5 bases from V and 8 bases from J, with 12 bases in between. The CDR3 protein is CASSRDITGYTF. The CDR3 nucleotides are TGTGCCAGCAGTAGGGACATAACAGGCTACACCTTC.

This clone has just one count. The rearrangement links TRBV18 to TRBJ2-3; the match to TRBD2 covers 15 bases. The CDR3 has 19 residues. The V segment lost 3 bases and the J segment 0 bases; nucleotides outside the gene matches: 7. Germline CDR1 reads KGHSH; CDR2 reads LQKENI. CDR3 sequence: CASSPAGLAGGPSTDTQYF. CDR3 in DNA: TGTGCCAGCTCACCGGCGGGACTAGCGGGAGGCCCTAGCACAGATACGCAGTATTTT.

The V call is TRBV9, the J call TRBJ2-7; a possible D gene is TRBD1 (6 bases). Germline V gene sequence: CDR1 SGDLS, CDR2 YYNGEE. The CDR3 totals 15 residues. Trimming took 0 bases from V and 4 from J, leaving 14 bases between them. DNA for the CDR3: TGTGCCAGCAGCGTAGGAGAGGGGGTCCAATACGAGCAGTACTTC. This sequence encodes CASSVGEGVQYEQYF.

This sequence joins TRBV18 and TRBJ1-1; 7 nucleotides match TRBD1. V shed 5 bases and J 3 bases; nucleotides not matched to a gene: 6. The CDR3 contains 14 residues. The germline V gene has CDR1 KGHSH and CDR2 LQKENI. In nucleotides, the CDR3 is TGTGCCAGCTCAGTCAAGGGGGCGGACACTGAAGCTTTCTTT. Translation: CASSVKGADTEAFF.

CDR3: CASSLGQFTEAFF. DNA for the CDR3: TGTGCCAGCAGCTTGGGACAGTTCACTGAAGCTTTCTTT. The chain is built from TRBV11-2 and TRBJ1-1, with 7 bases matching TRBD1. The junction had 2 bases not matched to a gene; V was cut back by 3 bases and J by 4 bases. CDR1 is SGHAT, CDR2 FQNNGV, per germline. The CDR3 totals 13 residues.

The chain links TRBV5-4 to TRBJ2-3; TRBD1 is a possible D gene (5 bases). Trimming stripped 2 bases from V and 2 bases from J, with 9 bases between. This CDR3 has 14 residues. Germline V gene data show CDR1 as SGHNT and CDR2 as YYREEE (reference sequence). CDR3 loop: CASSLRQTTDTQYF. CDR3 DNA: TGTGCCAGCAGCTTACGACAGACCACAGATACGCAGTATTTT.

This clone was observed once. The gene calls are TRBV5-5 and TRBJ2-3, with D possibly TRBD2 on 6 matching bases. There are 15 residues in the CDR3. V lost 1 base to trimming and J lost 6 bases, with 15 bases between them. Germline V gene data show CDR1 as SGHKS and CDR2 as YYEKEE (reference sequence). The CDR3 loop is CASSLQVVGGDTQYF. The DNA for the CDR3 is TGTGCCAGCAGCTTGCAGGTCGTAGGAGGGGATACGCAGTATTTT.

The chain combines TRBV24-1 with TRBJ2-2; no clear D gene. CDR3 length equals 15 residues. Germline V CDR1 and CDR2: KGHDR, SFDVKD. V gave up 7 bases and J gave up 0 bases, with 11 bases separating them. CDR3: CATSRRIPNTGELFF. The CDR3 nucleotides are TGTGCCACCAGCCGTAGAATTCCGAACACCGGGGAGCTGTTTTTT.

This clone has only one observation. The gene calls are TRBV9 and TRBJ2-3; 8 positions match TRBD2. This CDR3 spans 15 amino acids. The V segment lost 1 base and the J segment 7 bases; nucleotides outside the gene matches: 8. Looked up from germline, CDR1 is SGDLS and CDR2 is YYNGEE. The CDR3 is CASSVLETSVNTQYF. CDR3 nucleotide sequence: TGTGCCAGCAGCGTACTTGAGACTAGCGTAAATACGCAGTATTTT.

The V call is TRBV19, the J call TRBJ2-1, with 8 bases fitting TRBD2. Per germline, CDR1 LNHDA and CDR2 SQIVND (reference sequence). The CDR3 is 16 amino acids. V was pared by 1 base and J by 3 bases, with 5 bases of the junction left unmatched. The CDR3 region is CASSIGRGALYNEQFF. The CDR3 nucleotides are TGTGCCAGTAGTATAGGGCGGGGGGCCCTCTACAATGAGCAGTTCTTC.

This clone has just a few counts. The chain uses TRBV30 and TRBJ2-2; D uncertain. There are 13 residues in the CDR3. Trimming removed 2 bases at V and 9 bases at J, with 13 bases between. Per the germline V gene, CDR1 is GTSNPN and CDR2 is SVGIG (reference sequence). Written as DNA, the CDR3 is TGTGCCTGGAGTCCCTCGAGTACCAGGGAGCTGTTTTTT. It yields the protein CAWSPSSTRELFF.

The rearrangement joins TRBV24-1 to TRBJ1-5; 9 bases fit TRBD1. V dropped 4 bases and J dropped 2; count of bases not matched to a gene: 5. Germline V CDR1 and CDR2: KGHDR, SFDVKD. The CDR3 spans 16 residues. In DNA, the CDR3 is TGTGCCACCAGTGAACCGGGACAGGGCGGCAATCAGCCCCAGCATTTT. Translating gives CATSEPGQGGNQPQHF.

The chain carries TRBV7-2 and TRBJ1-2; D is possibly TRBD1 (6 bases). CDR1 is SGHTA and CDR2 is FQGNSA in the germline V gene. V gave up 3 bases and J gave up 7 bases, with 15 bases separating them. This CDR3 spans 14 amino acids. The CDR3 loop is CASSFYRVEGGYTF. CDR3 nucleotides: TGTGCCAGCAGCTTTTACAGGGTTGAAGGTGGCTACACCTTC.